The T cell receptor (beta chain) described here comes from a study of shared clonotypes between healthy human individuals (dated by TCRdb to between 2020 and 2021). Background for the entire study: The cohort comprised two women and a few men aged 18 to 49 years. For each donor, three plates each were used for CD4 naive and CD4 memory, two plates were used for CD8 naive, and one plate was used for CD8 memory. To estimate repertoire size and how much clonotypes are shared between individuals, the study performed deep sequencing of blood TCR repertoires from 4 to 6 healthy adults. Different laboratories and diverse techniques were used to prepare libraries and sequence TCR repertoires, to increase sequencing depth and limit assay-specific biases. Leukapheresis yielded between about 0.94 and 9 billion PBMCs per donor. Beyond this particular receptor, the publication reports: Across a handful of donors, roughly 5.4% of naive CD4, approximately 3.5% of naive CD8, under 2.5% of memory CD4, and roughly 0.41% of memory CD8 clonotypes were shared. Pairwise subsampling indicated that sequencing depth was expected to affect the degree of clonotype sharing among donors. Higher generation probabilities were observed for clonotypes shared by all four sorted-subset donors than for non-shared clonotypes. The small number of donors limited the genetic and exposure-history diversity represented. Naive subsets generally had larger estimated clonotype richness than memory subsets. Only blood was sampled, and tissue TCR repertoires likely differ from those in blood. Even with the large sequencing depth, rarefaction of the sorted-subset datasets indicated that sequencing was incomplete.

Germline trimming amounts to 0 bases on V and 6 bases on J, with 13 as the count of junction bases outside the gene matches. From the cysteine through the phenylalanine, the CDR3 covers 19 amino acids. The DNA shown is the 57-base CDR3, in frame from base 1. Per the germline V gene (reference sequence), LNHNV is the CDR1 and YYDKDF is the CDR2. CD8 naive samples were CD45RO-negative cells positively selected for CCR7, giving a CD45RA+CCR7+ population that excluded TemRA cells. Healthy HIV-negative adults with no recently reported acute infections or vaccinations were included as donors. Every donor was a Caucasian adult living in Nashville, Tennessee, USA. After blood collection by leukapheresis, PBMCs were isolated using Ficoll-Histopaque density gradient centrifugation and then cryopreserved in the vapor phase of liquid nitrogen. Purity and quantity of every magnetically sorted T cell population were checked by analytical flow cytometry. Genomic DNA was isolated from every sorted fraction and measured by UV absorbance on a Nanodrop 2000c.

About this clone: Its antigen is currently not known. No much larger clonotype is one base removed from it; base qualities were not supplied.

Using the deep immunoSEQ assay, TCR CDR3 regions were amplified from genomic DNA by multiplex PCR. Genomic DNA extracted from each cell subset was distributed evenly over all wells of several immunoSEQ 96-well plates, and each plate served as one replicate. For sorted subsets, roughly 200 ng of genomic DNA, equivalent to tens of thousands of T cell genomes, went into each replicate PCR. The purified libraries were quantified using a Qubit 3.0 fluorometer, sized with a Bioanalyzer 2100, and then quantified again using the KAPA Library Quantification kit. A separate single-read 150-cycle Illumina NextSeq 550 flow cell was used to sequence each immunoSEQ 96-well plate. The authors' analysis ran thus. The immunoSEQ output contained only junctional sequences without quality scores, so filtering could not match that applied to full-length reads. To assign V/J genes and CDR3, sequences were annotated using PyIR, a Python wrapper for IgBLAST v1.9, with IMGT germline references. Reads with weak V/J assignments (E-value above 1e-6), missing CDR3, stop codons, out-of-frame junctions, or ambiguous translated residues were removed. V3J clonotypes were defined as sequences sharing the same inferred V gene, J gene, and CDR3 amino acid sequence. To compute the percentage overlap between repertoires, the number of shared unique clonotypes was divided by the size of the smaller repertoire. Repertoire richness was assessed with RTK rarefaction, the Chao1 estimator, and Recon v2.1 estimates of unobserved clonotypes. For all TCRbeta clonotypes obtained by the gDNA method from a few donors, generation probabilities were computed with OLGA. In TCRdb, the immuneACCESS table is reduced to in-frame sequences with V and J assigned. These tables do not hold every clone; where another copy was compared, an unresolved V gene accounts for under half, and the others remain unexplained. D and trimming come from the DNA, and the V and J calls and clone size come from that table. The sample records about 2 million clones, approximately 94% of which are singletons. The top ten constitute under 1.5% of the sample.

Rearrangement joined TRBV15 to TRBJ2-1; 11 junctional bases match TRBD2. Sequencing was carried out using naive CD8+ T cells sorted from blood. This sample's cell subset or site label indicates: CD45RA+CCR7+. This receptor was taken from a man aged 18-30 years in good health. The CDR3 corresponds to CATSREPQGVAGGSNEQFF. The DNA sequence follows: TGTGCCACCAGCAGAGAGCCCCAAGGGGTAGCGGGAGGGAGCAATGAGCAGTTCTTC.